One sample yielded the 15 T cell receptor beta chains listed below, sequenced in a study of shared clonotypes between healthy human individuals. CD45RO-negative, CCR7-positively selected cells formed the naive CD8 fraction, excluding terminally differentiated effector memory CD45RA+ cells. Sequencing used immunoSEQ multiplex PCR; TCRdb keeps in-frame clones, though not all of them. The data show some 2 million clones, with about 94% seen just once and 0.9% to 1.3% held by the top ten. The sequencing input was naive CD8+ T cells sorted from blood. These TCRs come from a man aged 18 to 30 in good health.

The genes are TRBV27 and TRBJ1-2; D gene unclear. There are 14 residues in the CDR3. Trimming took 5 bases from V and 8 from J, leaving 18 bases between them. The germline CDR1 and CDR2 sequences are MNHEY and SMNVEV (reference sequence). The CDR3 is CASSTSYGLRGYTF. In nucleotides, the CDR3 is TGTGCCAGCAGTACTTCCTACGGGCTTCGGGGCTACACCTTC.

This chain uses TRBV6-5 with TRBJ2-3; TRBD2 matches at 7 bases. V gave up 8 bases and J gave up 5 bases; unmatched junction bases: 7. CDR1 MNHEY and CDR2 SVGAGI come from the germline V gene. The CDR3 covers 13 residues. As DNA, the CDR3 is TGTGCCAGCGGCGGGGGAGCGCTAGATACGCAGTATTTT. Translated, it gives CASGGGALDTQYF.

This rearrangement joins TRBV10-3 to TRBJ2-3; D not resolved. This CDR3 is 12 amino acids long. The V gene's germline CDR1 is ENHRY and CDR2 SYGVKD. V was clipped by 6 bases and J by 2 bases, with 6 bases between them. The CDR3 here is CAIRTNTDTQYF. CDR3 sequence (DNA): TGTGCCATCAGGACCAACACAGATACGCAGTATTTT.

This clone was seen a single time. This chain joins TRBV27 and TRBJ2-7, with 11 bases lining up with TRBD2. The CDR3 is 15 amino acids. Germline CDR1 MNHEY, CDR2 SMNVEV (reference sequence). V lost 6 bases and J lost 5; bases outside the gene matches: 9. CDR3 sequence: CASRVSGGAWDEQYF. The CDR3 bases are TGTGCCAGCAGAGTTAGCGGGGGGGCCTGGGACGAGCAGTACTTC.

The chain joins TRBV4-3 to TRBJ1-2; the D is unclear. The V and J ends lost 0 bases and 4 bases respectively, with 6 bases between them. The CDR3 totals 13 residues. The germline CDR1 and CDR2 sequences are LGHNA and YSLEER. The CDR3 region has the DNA TGCGCCAGCAGCCAAGATTCAGCCTATGGCTACACCTTC. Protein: CASSQDSAYGYTF.

As DNA, the CDR3 is TGCGCCAGCAGCCAAGTGGGATTGTTTTTCTTT. Amino acid sequence: CASSQVGLFFF. The J gene is TRBJ1-1, the V gene TRBV4-1; D gene unclear. Germline CDR1 reads MGHRA; CDR2 reads YSYEKL. Trimming removed 1 base at V and 13 bases at J, with 10 bases between. This CDR3 has 11 residues.

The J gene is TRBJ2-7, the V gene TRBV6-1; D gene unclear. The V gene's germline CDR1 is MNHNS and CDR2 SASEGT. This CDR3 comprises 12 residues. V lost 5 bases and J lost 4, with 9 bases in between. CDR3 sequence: CASSHTGYEQYF. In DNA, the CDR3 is TGTGCCAGCAGTCACACTGGGTACGAGCAGTACTTC.

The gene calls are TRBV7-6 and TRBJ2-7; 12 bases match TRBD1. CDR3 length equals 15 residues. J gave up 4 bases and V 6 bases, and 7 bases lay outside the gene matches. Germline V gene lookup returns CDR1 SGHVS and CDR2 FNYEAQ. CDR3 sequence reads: CASSLGQGAVYEQYF. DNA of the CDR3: TGTGCCAGCAGTTTGGGACAGGGGGCTGTATACGAGCAGTACTTC.

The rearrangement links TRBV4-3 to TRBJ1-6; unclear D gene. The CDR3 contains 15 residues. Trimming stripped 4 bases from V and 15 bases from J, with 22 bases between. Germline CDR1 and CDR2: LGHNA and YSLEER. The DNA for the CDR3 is TGCGCCAGCAGCCCCAACCCCACGCCAACTCCGGGCCTCCACTTT. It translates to CASSPNPTPTPGLHF.

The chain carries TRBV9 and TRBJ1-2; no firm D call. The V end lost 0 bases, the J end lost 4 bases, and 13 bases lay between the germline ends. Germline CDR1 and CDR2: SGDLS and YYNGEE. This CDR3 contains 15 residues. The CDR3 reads CASSVGSTGFYGYTF. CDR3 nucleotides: TGTGCCAGCAGCGTAGGTTCGACGGGGTTCTATGGCTACACCTTC.

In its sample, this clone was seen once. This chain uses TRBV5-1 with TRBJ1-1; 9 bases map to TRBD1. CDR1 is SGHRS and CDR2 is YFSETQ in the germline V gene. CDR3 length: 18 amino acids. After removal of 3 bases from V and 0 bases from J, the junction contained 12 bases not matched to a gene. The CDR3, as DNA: TGCGCCAGCAGCTGGGATACAGGGGGCCAGAACTTGAACACTGAAGCTTTCTTT. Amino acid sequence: CASSWDTGGQNLNTEAFF.

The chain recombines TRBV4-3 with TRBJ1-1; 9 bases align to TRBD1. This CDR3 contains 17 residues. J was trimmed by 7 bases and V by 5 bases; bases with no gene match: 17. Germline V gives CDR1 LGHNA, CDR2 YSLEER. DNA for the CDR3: TGCGCCAGCAGCTCCCTTCTAAAGCCGGACAGGGGCCTTGAAGCTTTCTTT. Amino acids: CASSSLLKPDRGLEAFF.

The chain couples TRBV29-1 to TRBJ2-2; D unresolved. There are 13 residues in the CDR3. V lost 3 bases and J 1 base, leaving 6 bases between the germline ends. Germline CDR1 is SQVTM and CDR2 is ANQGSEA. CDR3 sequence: CSVDPMNTGELFF. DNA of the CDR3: TGCAGCGTTGATCCGATGAACACCGGGGAGCTGTTTTTT.

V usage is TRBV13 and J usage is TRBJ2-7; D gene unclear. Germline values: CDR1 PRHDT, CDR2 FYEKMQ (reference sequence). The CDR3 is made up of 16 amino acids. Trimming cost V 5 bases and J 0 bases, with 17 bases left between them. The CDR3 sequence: CASSPSSAVSSYEQYF. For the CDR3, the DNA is TGTGCCAGCAGCCCCTCGTCCGCGGTGAGCTCCTACGAGCAGTACTTC.

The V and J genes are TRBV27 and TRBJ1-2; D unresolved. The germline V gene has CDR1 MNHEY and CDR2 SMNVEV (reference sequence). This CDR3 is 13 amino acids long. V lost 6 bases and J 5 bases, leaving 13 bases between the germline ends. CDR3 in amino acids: CASSRYAEYGYTF. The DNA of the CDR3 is TGTGCCAGCAGCCGATACGCCGAGTATGGCTACACCTTC.